This TCR beta chain was identified during a study of T cell responses to AZD1222 COVID-19 vaccine (dated by TCRdb to the early 2020s). Background on the whole study: AZD1222 recipients whose second dose came at about 4 weeks and those whose second dose came at about 12 weeks were combined into one group, since spike-specific TCR depth and breadth did not differ between the two schedules. Trial participants were enrolled by age into subgroups of 18-55, 56-69 and 70-plus years, and around 150, 28 and 57 TCR-sequenced participants, respectively, were included in these subgroups. A total of 230 to 250 trial participants underwent TCR sequencing, of whom 200 to 220 had received two doses of AZD1222 and approximately 26 had received two doses of the MenACWY control vaccine. General study outcomes and caveats: Participants were mostly white British, with more females than males. The authors suggested clonal diversity may have been underestimated. Conclusions about previously exposed vaccinees are limited because only a handful of AZD1222 recipients were SARS-CoV-2 seropositive at baseline. Spike-specific TCR breadth and depth rose significantly after two AZD1222 doses compared with day 0 and with MenACWY recipients. CD4 TCRs associated with the vaccine covered the entire spike protein, and the dominant responses were in regions 160-218 and 743-854. Reportedly, almost half of the unique spike-specific TCRs recognized epitopes lying outside the regions that are mutated in the B.1.351 and B.1.1.7 variants. In the small 56-69-year group, the increase in depth fell short of significance, most likely because of low power. Because no samples from the day 14 peak response were available, repertoires could be characterized only after the peak T cell response.

The CDR3 regions of human TCRbeta chains were subjected to immunosequencing. The authors' pipeline ran thus. TCRs in the repertoires were matched against a reference library of SARS-CoV-2-specific TCRs that had been generated with the MIRA antigen-specificity platform. Breadth was defined as the fraction of unique TCRs that were SARS-CoV-2-associated, and depth was defined as the fraction of total T cells that were SARS-CoV-2-associated. Each spike-specific TCR was assigned to its reactive spike region and to a CD4 or CD8 class using the MIRA data. Log10-transformed breadth and depth values were compared by one-way ANOVA with Sidak's multiple comparisons tests. Not all clones reach the TCRdb copy of this immuneACCESS table, which keeps in-frame sequences only. Checked studies attribute under half of the gap to unresolved V genes and leave the rest unexplained. For V, J and clone size, that table is used; D and trimming come from the DNA. For this sample there are roughly 110,000 clones; about 93% appear just once. The top ten hold roughly 21% of the sample.

V and J are truncated by 1 base and 6 bases respectively, leaving an intervening sequence of 10 bases. CDR1 and CDR2 (SEHNR, FQNEAQ) derive from the germline V gene (reference sequence). Spanning cysteine to phenylalanine, the CDR3 consists of 15 amino acids. This entry keeps only the CDR3 DNA: 45 bases, framed from base 1. This specimen's time point label, interpreted: baseline before first vaccination. The vaccinee samples were drawn from two UK trials, COV001 and COV002, one of which was a single-blind randomized controlled phase 2/3 trial testing AZD1222 (ChAdOx1 nCoV-19) in healthy adults. For TCRbeta chain sequencing, PBMC samples from trial participants were taken at day 0 and at day 28 after the second dose. Points on this clone: Its recognized antigen is unknown. Base qualities are not at hand, and no much larger clone is one base apart.

The sequence was obtained from an adult in good health. The chain was built from TRBV7-9 and TRBJ1-6, and possibly TRBD1, on 5 matching bases. The sample was peripheral blood, taken on day 0 of AZD1222 vaccination. The CDR3 region: CASSLEGRVNSPLHF. Here is the DNA: TGTGCCAGCAGCTTAGAGGGCAGGGTTAATTCACCCCTCCACTTT. The variable domain in full, with residues beyond the CDR3 obtained from the reference TRBV7-9 and TRBJ1-6 genes, is DTGVSQNPRHKITKRGQNVTFRCDPISEHNRLYWYRQTLGQGPEFLTYFQNEAQLEKSRLLSDRFSAERPKGSFSTLEIQRTEQGDSAMYLCASSLEGRVNSPLHFGNGTRLTVT.